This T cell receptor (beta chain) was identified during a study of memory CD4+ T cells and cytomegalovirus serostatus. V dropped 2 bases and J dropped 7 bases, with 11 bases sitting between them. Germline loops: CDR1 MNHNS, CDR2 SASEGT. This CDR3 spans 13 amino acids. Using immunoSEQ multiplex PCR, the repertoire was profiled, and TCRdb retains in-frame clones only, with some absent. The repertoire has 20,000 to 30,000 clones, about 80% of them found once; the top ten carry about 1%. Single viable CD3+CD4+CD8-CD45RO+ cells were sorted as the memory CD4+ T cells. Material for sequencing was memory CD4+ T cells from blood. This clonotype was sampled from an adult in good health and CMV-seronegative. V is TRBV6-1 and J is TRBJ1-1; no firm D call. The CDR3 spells CASSEKGGDEAFF. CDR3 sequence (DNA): TGTGCCAGCAGTGAAAAGGGCGGGGATGAAGCTTTCTTT.